Below, 19 T cell receptor beta chains from the same sample are listed, as sequenced in a study of T cell responses to AZD1222 COVID-19 vaccine. Data came from immunoSEQ multiplex PCR; TCRdb stores just in-frame clones and leaves some out. The sample lists tens of thousands of clones, about 88% seen once, with just under 5% in the top ten. This specimen consisted of peripheral blood, obtained 28 days after the second AZD1222 dose. The receptors shown here come from an adult who received the AZD1222 COVID-19 vaccine.

This clone was observed a few times. The gene calls are TRBV5-4 and TRBJ2-7, with D perhaps being TRBD1 or TRBD2 (5 bases each). V lost 4 bases to trimming and J lost 7 bases, with 21 bases between them. Germline lookup yields CDR1 SGHNT and CDR2 YYREEE (reference sequence). This CDR3 is built from 15 residues. This CDR3 is CASSLEVGASYEQYF. In nucleotides, the CDR3 is TGTGCCAGCAGCCTGGAGGTAGGGGCGAGTTATGAGCAGTACTTC.

The count of this clone is one. The chain joins TRBV7-8 to TRBJ1-4, with D maybe TRBD1 (6 bases). Germline loops: CDR1 SGHVS, CDR2 FQNEAQ. There are 18 residues in the CDR3. The V and J ends lost 4 bases and 0 bases respectively, with 18 bases between them. The CDR3 protein is CASSSTPWTDATNEKLFF. The CDR3 nucleotides are TGTGCCAGCAGCTCTACCCCCTGGACAGATGCAACTAATGAAAAACTGTTTTTT.

Here the CDR3 DNA reads TGTGCCAGCAGCCAACGGGGGACCACTGAAGCTTTCTTT. Residues: CASSQRGTTEAFF. The chain has TRBV3-1 (or the pseudogene TRBV3-2) and TRBJ1-1, with D perhaps matching TRBD1 (5 bases). Trimming cost V 2 bases and J 4 bases, with 8 bases left between them. Per germline, CDR1 LGHDT and CDR2 YNNKEL (reference sequence). The length of the CDR3 is 13 residues.

The chain couples TRBV19 to TRBJ1-4; D is unresolved. This CDR3 is 15 amino acids long. Trimming shortened V by 3 bases and J by 0 bases, and 8 bases separated the two germline ends. In germline, CDR1 is LNHDA, CDR2 SQIVND (reference sequence). The CDR3 sequence is CASSIRQTTNEKLFF. CDR3 sequence (DNA): TGTGCCAGTAGTATTAGACAAACAACTAATGAAAAACTGTTTTTT.

This clone was found once. The chain has TRBV9 and TRBJ1-2; 10 nucleotides match TRBD1. Germline V gene data show CDR1 as SGDLS and CDR2 as YYNGEE. The CDR3 is made up of 15 amino acids. With 6 bases clipped from V and 4 bases from J, the junction kept 9 bases outside the gene matches. DNA of the CDR3: TGTGCCAGCACCTTCGGGGACAGGGGTGGCTATGGCTACACCTTC. As protein: CASTFGDRGGYGYTF. Together with reference TRBV9 and TRBJ1-2, the CDR3 gives the full variable domain: DSGVTQTPKHLITATGQRVTLRCSPRSGDLSVYWYQQSLDQGLQFLIQYYNGEERAKGNILERFSAQQFPDLHSELNLSSLELGDSALYFCASTFGDRGGYGYTFGSGTRLTVV.

This chain links TRBV4-1 with TRBJ2-3; weak D call: TRBD1 (6 bases). V was pared by 0 bases and J by 8 bases, with 18 bases between. The CDR3 totals 16 residues. Germline CDR1 and CDR2: MGHRA and YSYEKL. CDR3 DNA: TGCGCCAGCAGCCAAGATAGGGCAGGGGATTTGAGTACGCAGTATTTT. Protein: CASSQDRAGDLSTQYF.

The J gene is TRBJ2-7, the V gene TRBV10-2, with D uncertain. The ends were cut back, 1 base at V and 2 bases at J, with 15 bases in the middle. Germline values: CDR1 WSHSY, CDR2 SAAADI. The CDR3 totals 16 residues. CDR3 DNA: TGCGCCAGCAGTGAGTTCCTACCGGAAGGCGCCTACGAGCAGTACTTC. It encodes CASSEFLPEGAYEQYF.

This rearrangement joins TRBV5-6 to TRBJ2-3, with D perhaps TRBD1 or TRBD2 (5 bases each). Germline V gene data show CDR1 as SGHDT and CDR2 as YYEEEE. V lost 0 bases and J 7 bases, leaving 15 bases between the germline ends. The CDR3 covers 15 residues. The CDR3 coding sequence is TGTGCCAGCAGCTTGGGCTGGGGACGACTTAATACGCAGTATTTT. This sequence encodes CASSLGWGRLNTQYF.

Concerning this clone itself: The same CDR3 also results from other DNA sequences found in this sample. This chain uses TRBV18 with TRBJ1-1; 8 nucleotides agree with TRBD1. The CDR3 is 14 residues long. The V and J ends lost 4 bases and 1 base, in that order; junction bases with no gene match: 2. CDR1 and CDR2 from the germline V gene are KGHSH and LQKENI. CDR3 amino acids: CASSRDRQNTEAFF. Here the CDR3 DNA reads TGTGCCAGCTCACGGGACAGGCAGAACACTGAAGCTTTCTTT.

The chain links TRBV19 to TRBJ1-2; 9 bases fit TRBD1. CDR3 length: 14 residues. The V gene's germline CDR1 is LNHDA and CDR2 SQIVND (reference sequence). V lost 7 bases and J lost 4; bases outside the gene matches: 7. The CDR3 sequence is CASNQQGATYGYTF. The CDR3 DNA is TGTGCCAGTAATCAACAGGGGGCAACCTATGGCTACACCTTC.

The CDR3 sequence is CTSSQERLAVSYEQYF. Here the CDR3 DNA reads TGCACCAGCAGCCAAGAAAGGCTAGCGGTCTCCTACGAGCAGTACTTC. The chain recombines TRBV1 with TRBJ2-7; TRBD2 was called by the table and not checked on the DNA. TRBV1 is given as a pseudogene. CDR3 length: 16 amino acids.

The chain is built from TRBV19 and TRBJ1-2, with TRBD1 as a possible D gene (6 bases). This CDR3 region has 17 residues. Germline loops: CDR1 LNHDA, CDR2 SQIVND (reference sequence). V lost 5 bases, J lost 1 base, and 20 bases lay in between. The CDR3 region is CASSSSTGAGINYGYTF. In DNA, the CDR3 is TGTGCCAGTAGTTCATCCACGGGGGCAGGGATTAACTATGGCTACACCTTC.

The chain has TRBV15 and TRBJ2-2, with 11 bases fitting TRBD2. V dropped 1 base and J dropped 5; count of bases not matched to a gene: 3. Per the germline V gene, CDR1 is LNHNV and CDR2 is YYDKDF (reference sequence). The CDR3 extends over 16 amino acids. In nucleotides, the CDR3 is TGTGCCACCAGCAGAGTAGCGGGGGGGCCAACCGGGGAGCTGTTTTTT. Translating it yields CATSRVAGGPTGELFF.

The J gene is TRBJ1-5, the V gene TRBV11-2, with D possibly TRBD1 on 5 matching bases. This CDR3 has 14 residues. Germline values: CDR1 SGHAT, CDR2 FQNNGV. Trimming stripped 3 bases from V and 6 bases from J, with 12 bases between. This chain's CDR3 is CASSFTGGSQPQHF. The CDR3 coding sequence is TGTGCCAGCAGCTTCACGGGGGGATCTCAGCCCCAGCATTTT.

The chain links TRBV6-5 to TRBJ1-5; D is possibly TRBD1 (6 bases). Germline V gene lookup returns CDR1 MNHEY and CDR2 SVGAGI. The CDR3 is 14 residues long. Trimming stripped 6 bases from V and 3 bases from J, with 12 bases between. Here the CDR3 reads CASSTRGNNQPQHF. In DNA, the CDR3 is TGTGCCAGCAGCACCAGGGGTAACAATCAGCCCCAGCATTTT.

This clone was seen once. The J gene is TRBJ1-2, the V gene TRBV27; 7 nucleotides match TRBD1. V gave up 3 bases and J gave up 8 bases; unmatched junction bases: 12. Germline values: CDR1 MNHEY, CDR2 SMNVEV (reference sequence). This CDR3 contains 15 residues. The CDR3 DNA follows: TGTGCCAGCAGTTTTCAACCACAGGGGCCAGGGGGCTACACCTTC. It translates to CASSFQPQGPGGYTF.

The chain recombines TRBV5-4 with TRBJ2-7; 7 bases agree with TRBD1. This CDR3 comprises 14 residues. Germline-derived CDR1 and CDR2 are SGHNT and YYREEE (reference sequence). V lost 4 bases to trimming and J lost 7 bases; unmatched junction nucleotides: 11. The CDR3 is CASSPRQGRGEQYF. The CDR3 nucleotides read TGTGCCAGCAGCCCTAGACAGGGCCGCGGGGAGCAGTACTTC.

This chain joins TRBV2 and TRBJ1-2, with D tentatively TRBD1 (5 bases). CDR1 and CDR2 from the germline V gene are SNHLY and FYNNEI. This CDR3 comprises 15 residues. Trimming shortened V by 6 bases and J by 0 bases, and 14 bases separated the two germline ends. The CDR3 nucleotides read TGTGCCAGCAGACTCGGGGCTCTAGCTAACTATGGCTACACCTTC. It encodes CASRLGALANYGYTF.

This clone came up a few times. The chain is built from TRBV11-3 and TRBJ1-1; D remains unclear. Germline V CDR1 and CDR2: SGHNT, YENEEA. V lost 1 base, J lost 1 base, and 7 bases lay in between. This CDR3 has 14 amino acids. The CDR3 is CASSLGGRNTEAFF. The CDR3, as DNA: TGTGCCAGCAGCTTAGGGGGTAGGAACACTGAAGCTTTCTTT.